This record covers a single T cell receptor (beta chain). As yet, its antigen is unknown. Assay used: immunoSEQ multiplex PCR; TCRdb lists only in-frame clones, some missing. The sample has tens of thousands of clones; 70% to 90% are singletons. The source of the sample is a study of T cell responses to AZD1222 COVID-19 vaccine. Second doses were pooled across both intervals (about 4 or about 12 weeks). Study conclusions and caveats: At study baseline, merely over 5 AZD1222 recipients were seropositive. Sampling that yielded the repertoires occurred only after the peak T cell response. At 160-218 and 743-854, vaccine-associated CD4 TCRs were dominant, and they spanned spike.

The TCR was taken from an adult who received the AZD1222 COVID-19 vaccine. The sequences come from peripheral blood, collected 28 days after the second AZD1222 dose.

The DNA for the CDR3 is TGTGCCAGCAGTTCTAGCGGGAGTGGGACCAAAAACATTCAGTACTTC. Residues: CASSSSGSGTKNIQYF. V gene TRBV28 combines with J gene TRBJ2-4; 10 bases map to TRBD2. CDR1 and CDR2 from the germline V gene are MDHEN and SYDVKM. This CDR3 contains 16 residues. The trim removed 4 bases at V and 2 bases at J, leaving 5 bases unmatched.